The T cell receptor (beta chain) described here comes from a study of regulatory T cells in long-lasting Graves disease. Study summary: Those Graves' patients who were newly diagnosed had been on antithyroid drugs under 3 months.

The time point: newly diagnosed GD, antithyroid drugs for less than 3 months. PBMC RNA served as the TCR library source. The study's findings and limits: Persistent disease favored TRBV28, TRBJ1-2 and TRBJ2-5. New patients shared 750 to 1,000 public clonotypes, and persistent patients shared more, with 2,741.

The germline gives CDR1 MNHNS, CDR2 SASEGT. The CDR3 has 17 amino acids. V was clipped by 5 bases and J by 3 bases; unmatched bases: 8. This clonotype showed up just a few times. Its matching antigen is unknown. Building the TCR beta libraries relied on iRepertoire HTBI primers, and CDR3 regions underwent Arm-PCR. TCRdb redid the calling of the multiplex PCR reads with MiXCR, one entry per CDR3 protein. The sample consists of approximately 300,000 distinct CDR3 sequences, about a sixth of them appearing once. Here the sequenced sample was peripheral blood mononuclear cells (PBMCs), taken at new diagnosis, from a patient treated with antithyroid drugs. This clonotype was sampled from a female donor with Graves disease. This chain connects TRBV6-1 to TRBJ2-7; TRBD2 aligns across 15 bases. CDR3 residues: CASSPGTSGGLRYEQYF. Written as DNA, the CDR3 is TGTGCCAGCAGTCCCGGGACTAGCGGGGGGTTGCGCTACGAGCAGTACTTC.